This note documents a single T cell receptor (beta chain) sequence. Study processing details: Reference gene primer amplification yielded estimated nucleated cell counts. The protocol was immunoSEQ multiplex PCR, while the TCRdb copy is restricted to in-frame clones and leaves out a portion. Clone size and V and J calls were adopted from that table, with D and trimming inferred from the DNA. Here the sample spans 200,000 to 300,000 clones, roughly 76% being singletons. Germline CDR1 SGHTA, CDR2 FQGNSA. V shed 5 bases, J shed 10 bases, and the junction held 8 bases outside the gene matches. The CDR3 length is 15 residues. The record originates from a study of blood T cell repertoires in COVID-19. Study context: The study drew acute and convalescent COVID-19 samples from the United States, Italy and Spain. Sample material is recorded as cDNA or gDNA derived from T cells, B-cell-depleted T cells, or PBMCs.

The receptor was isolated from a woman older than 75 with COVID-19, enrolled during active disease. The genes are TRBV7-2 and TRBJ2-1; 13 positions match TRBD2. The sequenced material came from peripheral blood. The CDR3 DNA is TGTGCCAGCAGCATGACTAGCGGGGGGCCATGGGAGCAGTTCTTC. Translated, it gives CASSMTSGGPWEQFF.